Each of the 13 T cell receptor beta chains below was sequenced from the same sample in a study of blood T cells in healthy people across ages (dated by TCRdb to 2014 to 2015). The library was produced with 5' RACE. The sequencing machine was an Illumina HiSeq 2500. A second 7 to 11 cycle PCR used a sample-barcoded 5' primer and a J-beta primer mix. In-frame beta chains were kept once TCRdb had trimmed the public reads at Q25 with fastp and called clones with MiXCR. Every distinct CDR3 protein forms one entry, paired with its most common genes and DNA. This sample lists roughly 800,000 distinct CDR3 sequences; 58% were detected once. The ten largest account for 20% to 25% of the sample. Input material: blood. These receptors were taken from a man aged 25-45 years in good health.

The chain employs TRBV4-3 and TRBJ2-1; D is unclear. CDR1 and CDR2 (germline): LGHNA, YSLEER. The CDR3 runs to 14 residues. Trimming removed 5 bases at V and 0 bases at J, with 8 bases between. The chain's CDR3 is CASSTGRSYNEQFF. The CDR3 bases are TGCGCCAGCAGCACTGGGCGCTCCTACAATGAGCAGTTCTTC.

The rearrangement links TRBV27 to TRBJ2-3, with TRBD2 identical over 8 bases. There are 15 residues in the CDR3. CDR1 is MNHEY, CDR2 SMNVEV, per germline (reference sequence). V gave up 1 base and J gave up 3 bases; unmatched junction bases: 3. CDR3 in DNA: TGTGCCAGCAGTTTATTTAGCGGGACGACAGATACGCAGTATTTT. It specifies CASSLFSGTTDTQYF.

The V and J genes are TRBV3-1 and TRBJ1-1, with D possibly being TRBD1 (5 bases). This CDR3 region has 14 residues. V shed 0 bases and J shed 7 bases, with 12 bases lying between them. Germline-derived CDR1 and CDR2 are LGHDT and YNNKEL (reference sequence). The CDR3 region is CASSQERGGVEAFF. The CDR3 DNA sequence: TGTGCCAGCAGCCAAGAGCGGGGGGGGGTTGAAGCTTTCTTT.

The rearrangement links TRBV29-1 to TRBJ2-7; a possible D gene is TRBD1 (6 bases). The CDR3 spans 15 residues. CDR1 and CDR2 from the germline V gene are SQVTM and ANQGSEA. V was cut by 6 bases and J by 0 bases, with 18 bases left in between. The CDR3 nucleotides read TGCAGCGTAGCGGTCGACAGGTTAAGCTCCTACGAGCAGTACTTC. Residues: CSVAVDRLSSYEQYF.

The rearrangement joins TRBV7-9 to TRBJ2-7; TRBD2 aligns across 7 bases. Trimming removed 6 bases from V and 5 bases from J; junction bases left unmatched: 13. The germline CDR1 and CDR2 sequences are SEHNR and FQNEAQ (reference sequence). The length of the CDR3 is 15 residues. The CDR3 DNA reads TGTGCCAGCAGACCACTTGGCGGGAGAGCCCACGAGCAGTACTTC. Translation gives CASRPLGGRAHEQYF.

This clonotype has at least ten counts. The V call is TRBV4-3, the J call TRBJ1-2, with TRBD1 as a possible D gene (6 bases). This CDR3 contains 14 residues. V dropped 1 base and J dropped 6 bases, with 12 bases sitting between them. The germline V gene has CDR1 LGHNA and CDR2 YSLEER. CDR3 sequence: CASSQVGRGHGYTF. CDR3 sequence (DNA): TGCGCCAGCAGCCAAGTTGGCAGGGGTCATGGCTACACCTTC.

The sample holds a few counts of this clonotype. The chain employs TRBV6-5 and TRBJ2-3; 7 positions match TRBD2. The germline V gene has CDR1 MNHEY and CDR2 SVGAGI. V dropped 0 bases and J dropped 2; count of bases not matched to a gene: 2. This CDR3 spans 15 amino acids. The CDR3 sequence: CASSYSGTNTDTQYF. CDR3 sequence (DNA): TGTGCCAGCAGTTACTCCGGGACTAACACAGATACGCAGTATTTT.

For the CDR3, the DNA is TGTGCCAGCAGTGAGCCCCCCACAGATACGCAGTATTTT. The encoded protein is CASSEPPTDTQYF. The rearrangement links TRBV6-1 to TRBJ2-3, with D hard to call. This CDR3 contains 13 residues. Between the trimmed V and J ends, which lost 3 bases and 2 bases, there was a span of 6 bases. From germline, CDR1 is MNHNS and CDR2 SASEGT.

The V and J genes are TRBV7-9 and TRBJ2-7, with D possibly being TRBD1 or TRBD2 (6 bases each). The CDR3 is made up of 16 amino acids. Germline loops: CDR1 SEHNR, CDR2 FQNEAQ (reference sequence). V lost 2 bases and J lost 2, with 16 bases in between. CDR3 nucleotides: TGTGCCAGCAGCTTAAACCGGGGGCCCCGCACCTACGAGCAGTACTTC. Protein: CASSLNRGPRTYEQYF.

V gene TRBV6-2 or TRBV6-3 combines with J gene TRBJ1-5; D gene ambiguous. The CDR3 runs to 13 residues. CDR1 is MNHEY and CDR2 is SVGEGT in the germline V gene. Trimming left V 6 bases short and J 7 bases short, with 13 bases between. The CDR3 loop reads CASSPHGKQPQHF. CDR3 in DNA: TGTGCCAGCAGCCCCCACGGAAAACAGCCCCAGCATTTT.

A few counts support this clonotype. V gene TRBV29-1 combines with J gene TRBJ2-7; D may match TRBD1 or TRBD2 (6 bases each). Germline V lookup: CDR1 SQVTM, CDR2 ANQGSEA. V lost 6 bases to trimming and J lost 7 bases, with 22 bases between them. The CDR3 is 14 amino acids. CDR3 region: CSVDLRGGYNEQYF. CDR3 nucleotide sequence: TGCAGCGTCGACCTCAGGGGAGGCTACAATGAGCAGTACTTC.

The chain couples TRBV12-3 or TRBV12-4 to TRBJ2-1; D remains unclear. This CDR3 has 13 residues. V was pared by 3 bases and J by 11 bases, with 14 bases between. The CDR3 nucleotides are TGTGCCAGCAGTTTCCTTTTGGGCACCCAGCAGTTCTTC. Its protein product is CASSFLLGTQQFF.

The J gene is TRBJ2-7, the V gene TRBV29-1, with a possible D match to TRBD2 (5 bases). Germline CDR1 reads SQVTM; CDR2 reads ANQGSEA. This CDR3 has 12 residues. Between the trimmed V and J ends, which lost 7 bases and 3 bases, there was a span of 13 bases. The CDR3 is CSAGESSYEQYF. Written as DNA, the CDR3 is TGCAGCGCCGGGGAGTCCAGCTACGAGCAGTACTTC.